Given below is one TCR beta chain in context. The entry originates in a study of blood T cell repertoires in COVID-19. V shed 5 bases, J shed 3 bases, and the junction held 9 bases outside the gene matches. The germline V gene has CDR1 ENHRY and CDR2 SYGVKD. This CDR3 is 18 amino acids long. Authors' data handling: Using reference gene primer amplification, nucleated cell counts were estimated. The protocol was immunoSEQ multiplex PCR, while the TCRdb copy is restricted to in-frame clones and leaves out a portion. V and J calls and clone size are those listed in that table; D and trimming were worked out from the DNA. The sample yields approximately 200,000 clones, around 90% seen once.

This sequence joins TRBV10-3 and TRBJ2-2, with 13 bases fitting TRBD2. This TCR was sampled from a man aged 25-45 years who had recovered from COVID-19. Material: PBMCs or T cells enriched from blood (not recorded which). CDR3 region: CAISNTGLAGSHTGELFF. The CDR3 DNA sequence: TGTGCCATCAGTAACACGGGACTAGCGGGGTCCCACACCGGGGAGCTGTTTTTT.